This TCR beta chain was found in a study of early T cells in non-severe SARS-CoV-2 infection (dated by TCRdb to the early 2020s). About the study as a whole: Because TCR sequencing relied on bulk RNA taken from unsorted whole blood, pairing of alpha and beta chains was not possible.

Set within a cohort of healthcare workers in London, UK, this nested case-control study involved weekly PCR testing of nasopharyngeal swabs along with blood sampling. Healthcare workers were recruited between 23 and 31 March 2020, during the week of the UK lockdown, and were followed weekly for up to roughly 15 weeks. CDR1 and CDR2, looked up from the germline V gene (reference sequence), are DFQATT and SNEGSKA. The V and J ends are trimmed by 6 bases and 1 base, leaving 6 bases between them. Inclusive of the bounding cysteine and phenylalanine, the CDR3 is 11 residues long. Just CDR3 DNA is preserved here, 33 bases in frame from base 1. In the case of this clonotype: What this receptor recognizes is not known. Base quality data are lacking; no much larger clone is found one base away.

Library preparation used 5' RACE. Sequencing relied on a NextSeq 500. The TCR library protocol attached unique molecular identifiers to individual cDNA molecules to correct for sequencing error and PCR bias. Both TCR alpha and beta chains were sequenced, and tight co-correlation was observed between alpha and beta sequence abundances in each sample. Under the source paper's analysis protocol: V gene, J gene and CDR3 annotation of TCR sequences was performed with Decombinator V4. TCRs were defined as expanded if a significant change between any two time points was detected under a Poisson model with p below 0.0001. TCR abundances were normalised to the total number of TCRs sequenced per sample and were expressed as counts per million. MAIT TCRs were defined by TRAV1-2 paired with TRAJ12, TRAJ20 or TRAJ33, and iNKT TCRs by TRAV10 paired with TRAJ18. VDJdb, accessed 1 November 2021, was searched for CMV, EBV and SARS-CoV-2 annotated TCRs, excluding TCRs annotated for multiple antigens. Using fastp at Q25 and MiXCR, TCRdb reprocessed the public reads and kept productive beta chains. For every CDR3 protein sequence, its rows merge into one entry that carries the most common genes and DNA. TCRdb, not the original authors, processed these V and J calls. Recorded for this sample are 55,000 to 75,000 distinct CDR3 sequences; about 7.7% of them occurred a single time. Clones ranked in the top ten supply under 3.5% of the sample.

Results and caveats for the whole study, not just this receptor: VDJdb matching was skewed toward anti-spike CD8 responses and likely underestimated virus-specific expansions, missing private and CD4 specificities.

This clonotype originated in an adult who was a healthcare worker with PCR-confirmed SARS-CoV-2 infection or an uninfected control (not recorded which). This receptor chain uses TRBV20-1 and TRBJ1-2; the D gene cannot be resolved reliably. The specimen sequenced was whole blood. The CDR3 reads as follows: CSARSNYGYTF. The DNA sequence is given as TGCAGTGCGAGGAGTAACTATGGCTACACCTTC.